These 10 T cell receptor beta chains came from one sample sequenced in a study of beta chain features in type 1 diabetes. Whole-study findings and limits: All four CD4+ subsets of Type 1 diabetes patients contained TCRB CDR3s that were moderately but significantly shorter.

Antigens for these TCRs are unknown. As every portion of the isolated RNA was reverse transcribed, the sequencing read expressed TCRB transcripts. Libraries were prepared by immunoSEQ multiplex PCR; TCRdb keeps only in-frame clonotypes and omits some of them. Of 100,000 to 150,000 clones listed, approximately 15% are singletons. The sequencing input was central memory CD4+ T cells from blood. Receptor source: a man younger than 30 with type 1 diabetes.

This clone occurred a few times. V is TRBV5-1 and J is TRBJ2-1; D remains unclear. V shed 3 bases and J shed 0 bases, with 13 bases lying between them. The length of the CDR3 is 16 residues. Germline V gene lookup returns CDR1 SGHRS and CDR2 YFSETQ. The CDR3 DNA reads as TGCGCCAGCAGCTCTATTACTTCCAGCTCCTACAATGAGCAGTTCTTC. It yields the protein CASSSITSSSYNEQFF.

This clone was found a few times. J is TRBJ2-5 and V is TRBV7-8, with a weak D call TRBD1 (7 bases). The CDR3 is made up of 14 amino acids. Per the germline V gene, CDR1 is SGHVS and CDR2 is FQNEAQ. V lost 3 bases and J 3 bases, leaving 11 bases between the germline ends. DNA of the CDR3: TGTGCCAGCAGCTTGATCAGGGGGGAAGAGACCCAGTACTTC. Translating it yields CASSLIRGEETQYF.

This clone was seen at least ten times. The V gene is TRBV7-9, the J gene TRBJ2-5; D uncertain. Trimming cost V 0 bases and J 4 bases, with 6 bases left between them. The germline V gene has CDR1 SEHNR and CDR2 FQNEAQ (reference sequence). The length of the CDR3 is 13 residues. CDR3 sequence (DNA): TGTGCCAGCAGCTTAGCTGGGATAGAGACCCAGTACTTC. This sequence encodes CASSLAGIETQYF. Combining the CDR3 with reference TRBV7-9 and TRBJ2-5 gives the whole variable domain DTGVSQNPRHKITKRGQNVTFRCDPISEHNRLYWYRQTLGQGPEFLTYFQNEAQLEKSRLLSDRFSAERPKGSFSTLEIQRTEQGDSAMYLCASSLAGIETQYFGPGTRLLVL.

A few counts support this clone. V usage is TRBV5-1 and J usage is TRBJ2-1, with D unclear. CDR3 length equals 12 residues. Germline CDR1 reads SGHRS; CDR2 reads YFSETQ. With 2 bases removed from V and 7 bases from J, the gap between germline ends came to 7 bases. The CDR3 bases are TGCGCCAGCAGCTTCACTACTAATGAGCAGTTCTTC. Amino acids: CASSFTTNEQFF.

This chain uses TRBV5-1 with TRBJ1-2; unclear D gene. V was shortened by 0 bases and J by 8 bases, with 14 bases between the two germline ends. The germline V gene has CDR1 SGHRS and CDR2 YFSETQ. This CDR3 spans 14 amino acids. CDR3 amino acids: CASSLASERRGYTF. Written as DNA, the CDR3 is TGCGCCAGCAGCTTGGCCTCGGAGCGGCGGGGCTACACCTTC.

The V and J genes are TRBV10-3 and TRBJ2-7; no definite D call. CDR1 is ENHRY, CDR2 SYGVKD, per germline. V dropped 0 bases and J dropped 3 bases, with 9 bases sitting between them. CDR3 length: 14 amino acids. The CDR3 coding sequence is TGTGCCATCAGTGAGTCGCGGAGTAGCTACGAGCAGTACTTC. Residues: CAISESRSSYEQYF.

This clone showed up just a few times. The chain carries TRBV7-2 and TRBJ2-3; D is uncertain. The CDR3 has 16 residues. V was pared by 2 bases and J by 3 bases, with 15 bases between. In germline, CDR1 is SGHTA, CDR2 FQGNSA. The CDR3 sequence: CASSLWTPGPTDTQYF. CDR3 DNA: TGTGCCAGCAGCTTATGGACCCCCGGTCCGACAGATACGCAGTATTTT. Full variable domain (missing parts from reference TRBV7-2 and TRBJ2-3): GAGVSQSPSNKVTEKGKDVELRCDPISGHTALYWYRQSLGQGLEFLIYFQGNSAPDKSGLPSDRFSAERTGGSVSTLTIQRTQQEDSAVYLCASSLWTPGPTDTQYFGPGTRLTVL.

This clone was recorded many times. The chain links TRBV2 to TRBJ2-5; 7 nucleotides align to TRBD1. Germline-derived CDR1 and CDR2 are SNHLY and FYNNEI. V dropped 10 bases and J dropped 2; count of bases not matched to a gene: 7. This CDR3 is built from 13 residues. CDR3 DNA: TGTGCCAACAGCTTGGACAGGCAAGAGACCCAGTACTTC. Protein product: CANSLDRQETQYF. Variable domain in full (rest from reference TRBV2 and TRBJ2-5): EPEVTQTPSHQVTQMGQEVILRCVPISNHLYFYWYRQILGQKVEFLVSFYNNEISEKSEIFDDQFSVERPDGSNFTLKIRSTKLEDSAMYFCANSLDRQETQYFGPGTRLLVL.

This clone was detected only a few times. V is TRBV5-6 and J is TRBJ1-2; 8 bases align to TRBD1. Germline values: CDR1 SGHDT, CDR2 YYEEEE. The trim removed 0 bases at V and 5 bases at J, leaving 0 bases unmatched. The CDR3 extends over 13 amino acids. The CDR3 spells CASSLDRGYGYTF. The CDR3 nucleotides are TGTGCCAGCAGCTTGGACAGGGGGTATGGCTACACCTTC.

The V call is TRBV5-1, the J call TRBJ2-1; TRBD2 agrees at 9 bases. Trimming removed 0 bases from V and 7 bases from J; junction bases left unmatched: 5. This CDR3 comprises 15 residues. The germline gives CDR1 SGHRS, CDR2 YFSETQ. Here the CDR3 DNA reads TGCGCCAGCAGCTTGGTTCTAGCGGGGAAGAATGAGCAGTTCTTC. This sequence encodes CASSLVLAGKNEQFF. Variable domain in full (rest from reference TRBV5-1 and TRBJ2-1): KAGVTQTPRYLIKTRGQQVTLSCSPISGHRSVSWYQQTPGQGLQFLFEYFSETQRNKGNFPGRFSGRQFSNSRSEMNVSTLELGDSALYLCASSLVLAGKNEQFFGPGTRLTVL.